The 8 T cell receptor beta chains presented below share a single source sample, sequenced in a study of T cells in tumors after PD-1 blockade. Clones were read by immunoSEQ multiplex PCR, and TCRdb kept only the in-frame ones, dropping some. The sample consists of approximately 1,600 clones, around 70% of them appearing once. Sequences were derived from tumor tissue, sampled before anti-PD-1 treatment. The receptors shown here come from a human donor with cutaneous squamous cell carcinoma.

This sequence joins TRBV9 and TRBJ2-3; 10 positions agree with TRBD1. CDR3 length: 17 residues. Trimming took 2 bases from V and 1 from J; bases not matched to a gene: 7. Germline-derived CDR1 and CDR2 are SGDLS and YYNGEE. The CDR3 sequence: CASSVRTGGFRTDTQYF. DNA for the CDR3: TGTGCCAGCAGCGTCCGGACAGGGGGATTTCGCACAGATACGCAGTATTTT.

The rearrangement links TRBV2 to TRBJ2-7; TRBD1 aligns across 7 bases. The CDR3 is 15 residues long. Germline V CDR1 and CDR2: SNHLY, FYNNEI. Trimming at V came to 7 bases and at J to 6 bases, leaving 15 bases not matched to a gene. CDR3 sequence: CASTGLAGGIREQYF. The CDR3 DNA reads TGTGCCAGCACGGGCTTGGCAGGGGGAATTCGCGAGCAGTACTTC. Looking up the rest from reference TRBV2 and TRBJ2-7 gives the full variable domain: EPEVTQTPSHQVTQMGQEVILRCVPISNHLYFYWYRQILGQKVEFLVSFYNNEISEKSEIFDDQFSVERPDGSNFTLKIRSTKLEDSAMYFCASTGLAGGIREQYFGPGTRLTVT.

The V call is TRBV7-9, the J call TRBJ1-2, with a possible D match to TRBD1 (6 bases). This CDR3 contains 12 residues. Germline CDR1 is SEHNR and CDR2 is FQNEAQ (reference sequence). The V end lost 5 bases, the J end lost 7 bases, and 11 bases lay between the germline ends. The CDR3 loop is CASSIPRGGYTF. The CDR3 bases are TGTGCCAGCAGCATCCCCAGGGGTGGCTACACCTTC.

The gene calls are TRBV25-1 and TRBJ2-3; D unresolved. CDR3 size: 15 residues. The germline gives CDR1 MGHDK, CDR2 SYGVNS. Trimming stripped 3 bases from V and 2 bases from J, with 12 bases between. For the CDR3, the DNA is TGTGCCAGCAGTGATTTCGCTACGAACACAGATACGCAGTATTTT. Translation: CASSDFATNTDTQYF.

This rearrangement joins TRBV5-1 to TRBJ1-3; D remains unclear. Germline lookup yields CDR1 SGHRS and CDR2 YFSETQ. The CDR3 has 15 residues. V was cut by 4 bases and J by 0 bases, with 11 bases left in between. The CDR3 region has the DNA TGCGCCAGCAGCCCGGACGGAAGCTCTGGAAACACCATATATTTT. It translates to CASSPDGSSGNTIYF.

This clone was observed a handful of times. In DNA form, the CDR3 reads TGTGCCAGCAGCTCAAGACAGGGCCGATATAGCAATCAGCCCCAGCATTTT. Encoded protein: CASSSRQGRYSNQPQHF. The chain uses TRBV7-4 and TRBJ1-5; 7 bases fit TRBD1. The V gene's germline CDR1 is SGHVT and CDR2 SQSDAQ. The CDR3 is 17 amino acids. J was trimmed by 0 bases and V by 4 bases; bases with no gene match: 9. The full variable domain, rest sourced from reference TRBV7-4 and TRBJ1-5, is GAGVSQSPRYKVAKRGRDVALRCDSISGHVTLYWYRQTLGQGSEVLTYSQSDAQRDKSGRPSGRFSAERPERSVSTLKIQRTEQGDSAVYLCASSSRQGRYSNQPQHFGDGTRLSIL.

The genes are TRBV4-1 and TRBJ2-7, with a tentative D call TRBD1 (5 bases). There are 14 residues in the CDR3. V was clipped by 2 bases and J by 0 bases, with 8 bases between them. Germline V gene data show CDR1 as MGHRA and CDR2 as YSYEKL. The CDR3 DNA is TGCGCCAGCAGCCAACTCGGACACTCCTACGAGCAGTACTTC. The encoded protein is CASSQLGHSYEQYF.

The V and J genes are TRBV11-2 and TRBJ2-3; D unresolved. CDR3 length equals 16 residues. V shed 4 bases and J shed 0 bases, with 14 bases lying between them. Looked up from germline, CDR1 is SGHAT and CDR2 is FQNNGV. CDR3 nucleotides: TGTGCCAGCAGCTCTAAGACTGTTACTAGCACAGATACGCAGTATTTT. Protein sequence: CASSSKTVTSTDTQYF. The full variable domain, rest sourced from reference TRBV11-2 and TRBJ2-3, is EAGVAQSPRYKIIEKRQSVAFWCNPISGHATLYWYQQILGQGPKLLIQFQNNGVVDDSQLPKDRFSAERLKGVDSTLKIQPAKLEDSAVYLCASSSKTVTSTDTQYFGPGTRLTVL.